This T cell receptor (beta chain) was captured in a study of human CD8 memory T cell subsets. Study-wide findings and caveats: Chao1-based estimation suggested that stem-like memory T cells exhibit greater diversity than precursor exhausted T cells.

Production of TCR beta libraries used UMI-labeled 5' RACE as the method. TCRdb re-called the 5' RACE reads; one entry per CDR3 protein, DNA not given. Found here are roughly 5,000 distinct CDR3 sequences; the top ten clones hold 36%. By negative magnetic separation, total CD8+ T cells were enriched. CDR1 and CDR2 (germline): MGHDK, SYGVNS. The CDR3 is 14 residues long. According to its frequency, this clonotype is medium-sized. Its antigen is still unknown. This clonotype was sampled from a human donor in good health. The J gene is TRBJ2-5, the V gene TRBV25-1; TCRdb's D gene call, TRBD1, goes unchecked for lack of DNA. Specimen: CD8+ effector memory T cells (TEM) sorted from PBMCs. Subset noted: effector memory CD8 T cells, CCR7- CD45RO+ CD95+. CDR3: CASSDQGQRQTQYF.